This is a list of T cell receptor beta chains from one sample in a study of OX40 agonist ivuxolimab in advanced cancers. Profiling relied on immunoSEQ multiplex PCR, and the TCRdb table lists in-frame clones only, not all of them. The sample lists about 50,000 clones, roughly 91% seen once, with approximately 25% in the top ten. Specimen: CD4+ or CD8+ T cells sorted from blood, collected in a trial of the OX40 agonist ivuxolimab. The receptors derive from an adult with an advanced solid tumor such as melanoma, head and neck, liver or kidney cancer. Each CDR3 is given with its conserved first and last residue. The D gene is left open where the match is weak. The size entry is marked missing in some rows and otherwise reads once, few, many or a size class.

V gene,D gene,clone size,J gene,CDR3 protein,CDR3 DNA
TRBV7-9,TRBD1,NA,TRBJ2-7,CASSLSAGGYEQYF,TGTGCCAGCAGCTTATCCGCAGGGGGCTACGAGCAGTACTTC
TRBV27,TRBD2,once,TRBJ2-2,CASTWTSGSNTGELFF,TGTGCCAGCACTTGGACTAGCGGGAGTAACACCGGGGAGCTGTTTTTT
TRBV28,NA,NA,TRBJ2-3,CASSLRFLSTDTQYF,TGTGCCAGCAGTTTACGATTCCTTAGCACAGATACGCAGTATTTT
TRBV27,TRBD1,NA,TRBJ2-1,CASSLWGQGVLEQFF,TGTGCCAGCAGTTTATGGGGACAGGGTGTATTGGAGCAGTTCTTC
TRBV28,TRBD1,NA,TRBJ1-2,CASSSGQENYPNYGYTF,TGTGCCAGCAGTTCCGGACAGGAAAACTATCCTAACTATGGCTACACCTTC
TRBV11-2,TRBD2,NA,TRBJ2-3,CASSLAHPGLAHYTDTQYF,TGTGCCAGCAGCTTAGCCCACCCGGGACTAGCGCATTACACAGATACGCAGTATTTT
TRBV30,NA,NA,TRBJ1-1,CAWTRGALNTEAFF,TGTGCCTGGACTAGGGGGGCCCTGAACACTGAAGCTTTCTTT
TRBV7-9,NA,NA,TRBJ2-5,CASSSKSEGPETQYF,TGTGCCAGCAGCTCTAAGTCGGAGGGGCCAGAGACCCAGTACTTC
TRBV11-2,TRBD2,NA,TRBJ2-3,CASSAYRSGRGITDTQYF,TGTGCCAGCAGCGCCTATCGTAGCGGGAGGGGGATCACAGATACGCAGTATTTT
TRBV4-3,NA,NA,TRBJ2-3,CASSTRTASTDTQYF,TGCGCCAGCAGCACCCGGACGGCTAGCACAGATACGCAGTATTTT
TRBV6-5,NA,NA,TRBJ1-1,CASSLSGTVYTEAFF,TGTGCCAGCAGCCTCTCCGGGACGGTCTACACTGAAGCTTTCTTT
TRBV9,NA,NA,TRBJ2-3,CASSATLGGGDTQYF,TGTGCCAGCAGCGCCACCTTAGGGGGGGGAGATACGCAGTATTTT
TRBV9,NA,many,TRBJ2-7,CASSVGSSHEQYF,TGTGCCAGCAGCGTTGGGTCGTCTCACGAGCAGTACTTC
TRBV28,NA,NA,TRBJ2-5,CASSLGRTEVIQETQYF,TGTGCCAGCAGTTTGGGCCGGACAGAAGTGATCCAAGAGACCCAGTACTTC
TRBV9,TRBD2,NA,TRBJ2-1,CASSVGPSGGYNEQFF,TGTGCCAGCAGCGTAGGCCCTAGCGGAGGTTACAATGAGCAGTTCTTC